These 9 T cell receptor beta chains originate from one sample sequenced in a study of cytomegalovirus exposure and HLA in healthy donors (dated by TCRdb to 2016 to 2017). The receptor library was made with the immunoSEQ multiplex PCR assay. Imported from immuneACCESS, the table was reduced by TCRdb to in-frame sequences with V and J called. These copies leave out some clones; in studies compared against another copy, an unresolved V gene accounts for under half, and the cause of the remainder is not known. The sample table contains under 150,000 clones; only one count was recorded for approximately 84% of them. The ten largest account for 1.4% of the sample. The sequencing sample was made of PBMCs. Receptors were obtained from a woman between 25 and 40 years old in good health and CMV-seronegative.

The CDR3 reads CASSLDPGQTYEQYF. In nucleotides, the CDR3 is TGCGCCAGCAGCTTGGATCCTGGACAGACCTACGAGCAGTACTTC. The chain uses TRBV5-1 and TRBJ2-7, with a weak D call TRBD1 (6 bases). The CDR3 loop spans 15 amino acids. Germline V gene lookup returns CDR1 SGHRS and CDR2 YFSETQ. Trimming stripped 0 bases from V and 2 bases from J, with 12 bases between.

DNA of the CDR3: TGTGCCAGCAGTGCTAGTGTGTTTGGCGGGGAGCTGTTTTTT. Amino acids: CASSASVFGGELFF. This chain uses TRBV2 with TRBJ2-2; unclear D gene. Germline lookup yields CDR1 SNHLY and CDR2 FYNNEI. The V end lost 4 bases, the J end lost 7 bases, and 13 bases lay between the germline ends. The CDR3 consists of 14 residues.

The chain carries TRBV5-1 and TRBJ2-1; TRBD2 agrees at 8 bases. The CDR3 is made up of 15 amino acids. Germline V gene sequence: CDR1 SGHRS, CDR2 YFSETQ. V lost 4 bases, J lost 7 bases, and 10 bases stayed unmatched. The CDR3 sequence is CASSLPGLGRNEQFF. For the CDR3, the DNA is TGCGCCAGCAGCCTACCGGGACTAGGGAGGAATGAGCAGTTCTTC.

CDR3 sequence reads: CASKPTSLRDTQYF. The CDR3 coding sequence is TGTGCCAGCAAACCGACTAGCCTCCGTGATACGCAGTATTTT. This rearrangement joins TRBV7-8 to TRBJ2-3; 7 bases match TRBD2. The CDR3 is made up of 14 amino acids. With 7 bases clipped from V and 6 bases from J, the junction kept 10 bases outside the gene matches. Germline V CDR1 and CDR2: SGHVS, FQNEAQ.

This clone has a handful of counts. The V call is TRBV5-4, the J call TRBJ1-6; D remains unclear. Germline CDR1 reads SGHNT; CDR2 reads YYREEE (reference sequence). This CDR3 is built from 15 residues. Trimming pared 4 bases from V and 2 bases from J, leaving 10 bases between. The CDR3 DNA sequence: TGTGCCAGCAGCCTCGCGAGCACCTATAATTCACCCCTCCACTTT. Translated, it gives CASSLASTYNSPLHF.

The chain employs TRBV27 and TRBJ1-2; TRBD1 agrees at 10 bases. Germline V lookup: CDR1 MNHEY, CDR2 SMNVEV (reference sequence). This CDR3 is built from 16 residues. Unmatched junction bases numbered 12, after V lost 4 bases and J lost 7 bases. The DNA for the CDR3 is TGTGCCAGCAGTTACTCACCCGGGACAGGGGTTCTTGGCTACACCTTC. Protein: CASSYSPGTGVLGYTF.

The genes are TRBV5-1 and TRBJ2-3, with D unresolved. CDR3 length equals 13 residues. The V gene lost 3 bases and the J gene lost 0 bases, with 5 bases spanning the gap. The germline V gene encodes CDR1 SGHRS and CDR2 YFSETQ. The DNA of the CDR3 is TGCGCCAGCAGCTGGGCGAGCACAGATACGCAGTATTTT. It codes for CASSWASTDTQYF.

This chain uses TRBV28 with TRBJ1-2; D perhaps matches TRBD1 (6 bases). CDR3 length: 14 amino acids. CDR1 is MDHEN, CDR2 SYDVKM, per germline. V was cut by 6 bases and J by 4 bases, with 15 bases left in between. CDR3 amino acids: CASSRIAGAYGYTF. The CDR3 region has the DNA TGTGCCAGCAGCCGTATTGCAGGGGCCTATGGCTACACCTTC.

The chain joins TRBV6-1 to TRBJ2-1; 8 positions agree with TRBD2. V lost 7 bases to trimming and J lost 8 bases; unmatched junction nucleotides: 7. Germline CDR1 is MNHNS and CDR2 is SASEGT. The CDR3 extends over 13 amino acids. The CDR3 protein is CASNLRGGDEQFF. In DNA, the CDR3 is TGTGCCAGCAACCTCCGGGGGGGGGATGAGCAGTTCTTC.